Below are 27 T cell receptor beta chains sequenced from a single sample in a study of CD8 T cells in ankylosing spondylitis. TCRdb passed the 5' RACE reads through MiXCR, listing each CDR3 protein once. The sample yields a few hundred thousand distinct CDR3 sequences, about 20% seen once. The specimen sequenced was blood, either unsorted or a sorted T cell fraction (not recorded which). All receptors come from a female donor with ankylosing spondylitis or in good health (not recorded which).

This clonotype came up a few times. This chain links TRBV20-1 with TRBJ2-7, with D unresolved. Trimming took 3 bases from V and 7 from J, leaving 22 bases between them. CDR3 size: 15 residues. Germline V gene data show CDR1 as DFQATT and CDR2 as SNEGSKA (reference sequence). CDR3 DNA: TGCAGTGCTAGGAACAGTGAGGCTCGTAACGGTGAGCAGTACTTC. Encoded protein: CSARNSEARNGEQYF.

This clonotype turned up a few times. The CDR3 is CASSSSAGTYGYTF. CDR3 in DNA: TGTGCCAGCTCCTCCTCGGCAGGGACCTATGGCTACACCTTC. The rearrangement uses TRBV6-1 and TRBJ1-2; perhaps TRBD1 as D (5 bases). Per germline, CDR1 MNHNS and CDR2 SASEGT. The CDR3 is made up of 14 amino acids. V lost 8 bases, J lost 4 bases, and 17 bases lay in between.

The chain couples TRBV12-3 or TRBV12-4 to TRBJ2-1; D may be TRBD2 (6 bases). This CDR3 contains 14 residues. The V and J ends lost 5 bases and 0 bases respectively, with 8 bases between them. CDR3 in DNA: TGTGCCAGCAGTCCGACTAGCTCCTACAATGAGCAGTTCTTC. Protein sequence: CASSPTSSYNEQFF.

The chain couples TRBV7-2 to TRBJ2-3; D remains ambiguous. This CDR3 contains 13 residues. The germline V gene encodes CDR1 SGHTA and CDR2 FQGNSA. V was trimmed by 5 bases and J by 6 bases, leaving 12 bases between them. The CDR3 DNA reads as TGTGCCAGCAGCGCCAAGGTCCGGGATACGCAGTATTTT. It specifies CASSAKVRDTQYF.

There are a few counts of this clonotype. The CDR3, as DNA: TGTGCCAGCAGCTTAGAATTCAGGGAAAGCTACACCTTC. Its translation: CASSLEFRESYTF. V gene TRBV7-2 combines with J gene TRBJ1-2, with D maybe TRBD1 (5 bases). Per the germline V gene, CDR1 is SGHTA and CDR2 is FQGNSA. The CDR3 is 13 residues long. The V end lost 1 base, the J end lost 9 bases, and 12 bases lay between the germline ends.

This sequence joins TRBV24-1 and TRBJ2-1, with TRBD2 matching 12 bases. The trim removed 4 bases at V and 3 bases at J, leaving 3 bases unmatched. CDR3 length: 16 residues. CDR1 and CDR2 from the germline V gene are KGHDR and SFDVKD. CDR3 residues: CATSDPLAGGYNEQFF. CDR3 nucleotide sequence: TGTGCCACCAGTGACCCACTAGCGGGAGGCTACAATGAGCAGTTCTTC.

V gene TRBV20-1 combines with J gene TRBJ1-1, with a weak D call TRBD1 (6 bases). CDR1 and CDR2 (germline): DFQATT, SNEGSKA (reference sequence). Between the trimmed V and J ends, which lost 6 bases and 2 bases, there was a span of 16 bases. There are 14 residues in the CDR3. CDR3 sequence: CSAKGGLTNTEAFF. The CDR3 bases are TGCAGTGCCAAAGGGGGGCTTACAAACACTGAAGCTTTCTTT.

The V gene is TRBV6-5, the J gene TRBJ2-3, with TRBD1 identical over 7 bases. After removal of 4 bases from V and 2 bases from J, the junction contained 6 bases not matched to a gene. The V gene's germline CDR1 is MNHEY and CDR2 SVGAGI. The CDR3 contains 15 residues. The CDR3 sequence: CASSFQTGPTDTQYF. Written as DNA, the CDR3 is TGTGCCAGCAGTTTCCAGACAGGGCCCACAGATACGCAGTATTTT.

This clonotype was detected a few times. The V gene is TRBV7-9, the J gene TRBJ2-1, with TRBD2 matching over 9 bases. The CDR3 loop spans 17 amino acids. Trimming cost V 4 bases and J 3 bases; bases outside gene matches: 10. CDR1 and CDR2 (germline): SEHNR, FQNEAQ (reference sequence). The CDR3 here is CASSSLILAGYYNEQFF. The CDR3 bases are TGTGCCAGCAGCTCCTTAATTCTAGCGGGGTACTACAATGAGCAGTTCTTC.

This clonotype appeared many times. The chain links TRBV6-5 to TRBJ2-3, with D possibly being TRBD2 (6 bases). CDR3 size: 16 residues. CDR1 and CDR2 (germline): MNHEY, SVGAGI. V lost 2 bases and J 2 bases, leaving 14 bases between the germline ends. CDR3 residues: CASSYGRAGYTDTQYF. CDR3 coding DNA: TGTGCCAGCAGTTACGGGCGAGCGGGCTACACAGATACGCAGTATTTT.

This clonotype was seen ten or more times. The chain combines TRBV12-3 or TRBV12-4 with TRBJ1-5; possibly TRBD1 for D (6 bases). V lost 6 bases, J lost 7 bases, and 13 bases lay in between. This CDR3 contains 13 residues. The CDR3 bases are TGTGCCAGCAGGGGAACAGGGAGACAGCCCCAGCATTTT. This translates into CASRGTGRQPQHF.

The V gene is TRBV7-2, the J gene TRBJ2-7, with D uncertain. The V gene lost 7 bases and the J gene lost 1 base, with 17 bases spanning the gap. Germline lookup yields CDR1 SGHTA and CDR2 FQGNSA. The CDR3 contains 15 residues. DNA for the CDR3: TGTGCCAGCACCCCAGTCCCAGTACCGTCCTACGAGCAGTACTTC. As protein: CASTPVPVPSYEQYF.

This clonotype has a count of ten or more. V and J are TRBV28 and TRBJ1-1; the D gene is possibly TRBD1 (6 bases). The germline CDR1 and CDR2 sequences are MDHEN and SYDVKM. V was cut by 5 bases and J by 1 base, with 14 bases left in between. CDR3 length equals 15 residues. CDR3 coding DNA: TGTGCCAGCAGTGTACAGGGACGGTCGAACACTGAAGCTTTCTTT. This encodes CASSVQGRSNTEAFF.

This clonotype was counted a few times. This chain connects TRBV28 to TRBJ2-7, with D tentatively TRBD1 or TRBD2 (6 bases each). The CDR3 is 17 amino acids. Germline V gives CDR1 MDHEN, CDR2 SYDVKM. V lost 1 base to trimming and J lost 0 bases, with 16 bases between them. CDR3 nucleotides: TGTGCCAGCAGTTTATTATTAGGGGGTAGCGGCTCCTACGAGCAGTACTTC. Translated, it gives CASSLLLGGSGSYEQYF.

The rearrangement joins TRBV5-1 to TRBJ2-7, with D perhaps matching TRBD2 (5 bases). This CDR3 has 13 amino acids. V was trimmed by 4 bases and J by 0 bases, leaving 8 bases between them. Germline CDR1 reads SGHRS; CDR2 reads YFSETQ. The CDR3 loop is CASSPGNSYEQYF. In DNA form, the CDR3 reads TGCGCCAGCAGCCCCGGGAACTCCTACGAGCAGTACTTC.

This clonotype has a handful of counts. J is TRBJ2-3 and V is TRBV2, with a weak D call TRBD1 (5 bases). Trimming left V 7 bases short and J 2 bases short, with 13 bases between. Germline CDR1 and CDR2: SNHLY and FYNNEI. The CDR3 covers 14 residues. The DNA for the CDR3 is TGTGCCAGCAAGTTGGGGCAACCCACAGATACGCAGTATTTT. Protein product: CASKLGQPTDTQYF. Combining the CDR3 with reference TRBV2 and TRBJ2-3 gives the whole variable domain EPEVTQTPSHQVTQMGQEVILRCVPISNHLYFYWYRQILGQKVEFLVSFYNNEISEKSEIFDDQFSVERPDGSNFTLKIRSTKLEDSAMYFCASKLGQPTDTQYFGPGTRLTVL.

This clonotype turned up a few times. This sequence joins TRBV5-1 and TRBJ2-2, with D unclear. Deletions cut 0 bases from V and 2 bases from J, with 8 bases between. This CDR3 spans 15 amino acids. Germline V gene lookup returns CDR1 SGHRS and CDR2 YFSETQ. CDR3 loop: CASSLGQTNTGELFF. The DNA for the CDR3 is TGCGCCAGCAGCTTGGGCCAAACAAACACCGGGGAGCTGTTTTTT. Filled out from reference TRBV5-1 and TRBJ2-2, the complete variable domain reads KAGVTQTPRYLIKTRGQQVTLSCSPISGHRSVSWYQQTPGQGLQFLFEYFSETQRNKGNFPGRFSGRQFSNSRSEMNVSTLELGDSALYLCASSLGQTNTGELFFGEGSRLTVL.

This clonotype was detected only a few times. J is TRBJ1-2 and V is TRBV25-1; no definite D call. The V end was cut by 2 bases, the J end by 2 bases, with 9 bases between. The germline gives CDR1 MGHDK, CDR2 SYGVNS. The CDR3 is 14 amino acids. The CDR3 nucleotides read TGTGCCAGCAGTGAACGGGCCAGAAACTATGGCTACACCTTC. As protein: CASSERARNYGYTF.

J is TRBJ2-7 and V is TRBV6-6, with no clear D. The CDR3 length is 12 residues. Trimming took 6 bases from V and 2 from J, leaving 8 bases between them. In germline, CDR1 is MNHNY, CDR2 SVGAGI (reference sequence). CDR3 nucleotide sequence: TGTGCCAGCAGGGCCAGGACCTACGAGCAGTACTTC. The encoded protein is CASRARTYEQYF.

The chain employs TRBV29-1 and TRBJ2-2; 9 bases match TRBD2. The germline CDR1 and CDR2 sequences are SQVTM and ANQGSEA. CDR3 length equals 13 residues. The V segment lost 8 bases and the J segment 6 bases; nucleotides outside the gene matches: 7. The CDR3 DNA reads as TGCAGCTCCCGGGTAGCGGGAGCCGGGGAGCTGTTTTTT. Translated: CSSRVAGAGELFF.

V gene TRBV12-3 or TRBV12-4 combines with J gene TRBJ2-3; no firm D call. Deletions cut 2 bases from V and 0 bases from J, with 9 bases between. The CDR3 is 15 residues long. The chain's CDR3 is CASSLRAASTDTQYF. As DNA, the CDR3 is TGTGCCAGCAGTTTAAGGGCAGCTAGCACAGATACGCAGTATTTT.

The chain is built from TRBV10-3 and TRBJ2-7; 10 nucleotides agree with TRBD2. The CDR3 contains 18 residues. J lost 0 bases, V lost 5 bases, and 13 bases had no gene match. The germline CDR1 and CDR2 sequences are ENHRY and SYGVKD. Written as DNA, the CDR3 is TGTGCCATCAGTCCGGGACTAGCGACCCTTGGGGGCTCCTACGAGCAGTACTTC. The encoded protein is CAISPGLATLGGSYEQYF.

The chain joins TRBV7-2 to TRBJ2-7, with D tentatively TRBD2 (5 bases). This CDR3 is 15 amino acids long. The germline CDR1 and CDR2 sequences are SGHTA and FQGNSA. Trimming removed 3 bases at V and 2 bases at J, with 14 bases between. The CDR3 loop reads CASSFEGIRTYEQYF. The CDR3 region has the DNA TGTGCCAGCAGCTTTGAGGGTATTAGGACCTACGAGCAGTACTTC.

The V call is TRBV20-1, the J call TRBJ2-1; D is ambiguous. Trimming left V 5 bases short and J 6 bases short, with 11 bases between. The CDR3 has 12 amino acids. The germline V gene has CDR1 DFQATT and CDR2 SNEGSKA (reference sequence). CDR3 amino acids: CSASRAGNEQFF. The CDR3 DNA reads TGCAGTGCTTCCCGGGCTGGCAATGAGCAGTTCTTC.

The chain joins TRBV7-2 to TRBJ2-5; 8 bases map to TRBD2. The CDR3 consists of 15 residues. Unmatched junction bases numbered 8, after V lost 3 bases and J lost 5 bases. Germline V gene sequence: CDR1 SGHTA, CDR2 FQGNSA. CDR3: CASSFLREVVETQYF. The CDR3 DNA reads TGTGCCAGCAGCTTTTTGCGGGAGGTGGTCGAGACCCAGTACTTC.

The chain uses TRBV9 and TRBJ2-1; 13 bases align to TRBD2. Per the germline V gene, CDR1 is SGDLS and CDR2 is YYNGEE. CDR3 length: 15 residues. V lost 2 bases and J lost 7; bases outside the gene matches: 3. DNA of the CDR3: TGTGCCAGCAGCGTTGGGACTAGCGGGATGAATGAGCAGTTCTTC. It specifies CASSVGTSGMNEQFF.

The chain employs TRBV5-1 and TRBJ2-1; D unresolved. The V and J ends lost 4 bases and 4 bases respectively, with 12 bases between them. Germline V gene sequence: CDR1 SGHRS, CDR2 YFSETQ. The CDR3 extends over 14 amino acids. The CDR3 region is CASSPPAAYNEQFF. CDR3 nucleotide sequence: TGCGCCAGCAGCCCGCCGGCTGCTTACAATGAGCAGTTCTTC.